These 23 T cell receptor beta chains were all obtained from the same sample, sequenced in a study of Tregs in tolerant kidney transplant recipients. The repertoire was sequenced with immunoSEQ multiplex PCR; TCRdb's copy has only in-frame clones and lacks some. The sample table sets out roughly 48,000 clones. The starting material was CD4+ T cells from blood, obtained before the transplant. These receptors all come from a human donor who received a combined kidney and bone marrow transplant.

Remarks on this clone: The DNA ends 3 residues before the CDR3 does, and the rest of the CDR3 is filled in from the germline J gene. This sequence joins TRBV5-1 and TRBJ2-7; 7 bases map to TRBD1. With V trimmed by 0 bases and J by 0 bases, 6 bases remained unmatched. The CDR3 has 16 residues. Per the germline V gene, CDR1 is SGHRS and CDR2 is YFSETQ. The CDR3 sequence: CASSLALRTGSYEQYF. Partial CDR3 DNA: TGCGCCAGCAGCTTGGCCTTAAGGACAGGCTCCTACGAG. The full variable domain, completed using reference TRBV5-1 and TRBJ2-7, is KAGVTQTPRYLIKTRGQQVTLSCSPISGHRSVSWYQQTPGQGLQFLFEYFSETQRNKGNFPGRFSGRQFSNSRSEMNVSTLELGDSALYLCASSLALRTGSYEQYFGPGTRLTVT.

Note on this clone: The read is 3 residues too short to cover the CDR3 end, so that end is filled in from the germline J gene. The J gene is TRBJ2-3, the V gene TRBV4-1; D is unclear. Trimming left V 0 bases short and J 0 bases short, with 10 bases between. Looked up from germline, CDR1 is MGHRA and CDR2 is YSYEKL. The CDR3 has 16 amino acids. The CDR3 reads CASSQEVVSSTDTQYF. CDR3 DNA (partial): TGCGCCAGCAGCCAAGAGGTAGTCTCTAGCACAGATACG.

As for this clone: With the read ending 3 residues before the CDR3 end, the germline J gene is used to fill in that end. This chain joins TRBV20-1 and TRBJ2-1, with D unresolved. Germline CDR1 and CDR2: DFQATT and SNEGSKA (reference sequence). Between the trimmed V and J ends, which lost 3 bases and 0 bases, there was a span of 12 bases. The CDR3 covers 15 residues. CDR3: CSARDGQDSYNEQFF. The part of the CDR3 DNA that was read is TGCAGTGCTAGGGATGGGCAGGACTCCTACAATGAG.

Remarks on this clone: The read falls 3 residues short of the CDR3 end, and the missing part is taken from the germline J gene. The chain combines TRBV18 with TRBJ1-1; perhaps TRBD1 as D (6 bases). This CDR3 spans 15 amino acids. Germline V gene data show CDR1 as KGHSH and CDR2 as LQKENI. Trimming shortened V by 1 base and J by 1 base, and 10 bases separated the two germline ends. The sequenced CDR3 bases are TGTGCCAGCTCACCACAGTCAGGGGAGAACACTGAA. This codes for CASSPQSGENTE. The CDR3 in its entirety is CASSPQSGENTEAFF.

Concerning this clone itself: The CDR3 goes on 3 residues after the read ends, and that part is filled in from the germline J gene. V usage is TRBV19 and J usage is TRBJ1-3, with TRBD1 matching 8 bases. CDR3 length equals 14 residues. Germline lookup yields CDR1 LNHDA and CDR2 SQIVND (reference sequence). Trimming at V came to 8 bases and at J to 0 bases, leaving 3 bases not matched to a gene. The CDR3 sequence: CASGTGSSGNTIYF. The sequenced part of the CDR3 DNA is TGTGCCAGTGGGACAGGCAGCTCTGGAAACACC.

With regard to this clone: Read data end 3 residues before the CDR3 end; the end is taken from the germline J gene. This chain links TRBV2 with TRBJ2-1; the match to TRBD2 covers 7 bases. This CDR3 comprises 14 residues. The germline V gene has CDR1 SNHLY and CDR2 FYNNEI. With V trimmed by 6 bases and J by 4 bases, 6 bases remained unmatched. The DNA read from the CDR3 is TGTGCCAGCAGGGGCGGGGGATCATACAATGAG. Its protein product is CASRGGGSYNE. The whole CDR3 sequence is CASRGGGSYNEQFF.

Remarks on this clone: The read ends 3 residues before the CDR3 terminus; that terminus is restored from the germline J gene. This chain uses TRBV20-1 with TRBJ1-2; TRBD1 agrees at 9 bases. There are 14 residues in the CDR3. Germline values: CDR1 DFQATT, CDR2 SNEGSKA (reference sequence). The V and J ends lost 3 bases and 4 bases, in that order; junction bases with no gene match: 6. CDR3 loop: CSASPDRGGYGYTF. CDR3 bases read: TGCAGTGCTAGCCCGGACAGGGGAGGCTATGGC.

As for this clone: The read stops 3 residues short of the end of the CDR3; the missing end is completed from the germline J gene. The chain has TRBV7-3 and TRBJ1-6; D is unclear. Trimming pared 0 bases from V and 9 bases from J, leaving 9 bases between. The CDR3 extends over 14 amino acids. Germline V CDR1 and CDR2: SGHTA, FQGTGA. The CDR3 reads CASSLTRQTSPLHF. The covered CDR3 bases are TGTGCCAGCAGCTTAACGCGACAAACTTCACCC. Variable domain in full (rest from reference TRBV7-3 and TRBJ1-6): GAGVSQTPSNKVTEKGKYVELRCDPISGHTALYWYRQSLGQGPEFLIYFQGTGAADDSGLPNDRFFAVRPEGSVSTLKIQRTERGDSAVYLCASSLTRQTSPLHFGNGTRLTVT.

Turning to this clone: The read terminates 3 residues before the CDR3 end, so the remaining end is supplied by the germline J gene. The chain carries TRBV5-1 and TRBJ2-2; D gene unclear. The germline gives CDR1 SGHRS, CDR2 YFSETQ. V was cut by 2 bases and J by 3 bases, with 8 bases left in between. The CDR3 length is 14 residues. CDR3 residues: CASSFGRDTGELFF. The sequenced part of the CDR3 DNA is TGCGCCAGCAGCTTCGGTAGGGACACCGGGGAG.

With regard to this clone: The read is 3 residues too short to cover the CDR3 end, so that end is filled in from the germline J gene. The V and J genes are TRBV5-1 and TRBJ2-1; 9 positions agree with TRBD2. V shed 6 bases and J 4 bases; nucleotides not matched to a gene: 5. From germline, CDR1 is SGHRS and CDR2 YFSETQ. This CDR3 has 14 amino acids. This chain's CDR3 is CASTPLAGYNEQFF. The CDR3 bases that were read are TGCGCCAGCACCCCGCTAGCGGGGTACAATGAG.

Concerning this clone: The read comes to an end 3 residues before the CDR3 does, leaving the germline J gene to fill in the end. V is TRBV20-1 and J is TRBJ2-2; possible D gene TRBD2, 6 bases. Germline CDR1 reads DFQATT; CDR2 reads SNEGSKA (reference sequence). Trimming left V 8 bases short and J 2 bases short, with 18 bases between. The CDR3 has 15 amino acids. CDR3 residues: CSPAEGTQNTGELFF. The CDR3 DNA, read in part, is TGCAGTCCTGCGGAAGGGACTCAAAACACCGGGGAG.

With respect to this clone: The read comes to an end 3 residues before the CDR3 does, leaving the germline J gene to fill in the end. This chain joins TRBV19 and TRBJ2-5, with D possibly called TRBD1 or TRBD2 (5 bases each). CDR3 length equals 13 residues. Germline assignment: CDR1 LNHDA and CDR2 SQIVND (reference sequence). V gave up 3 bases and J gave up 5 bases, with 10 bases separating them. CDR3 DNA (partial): TGTGCCAGTAGTATGTCCAGGGAGGAGACC. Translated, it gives CASSMSREET. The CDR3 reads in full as CASSMSREETQYF.

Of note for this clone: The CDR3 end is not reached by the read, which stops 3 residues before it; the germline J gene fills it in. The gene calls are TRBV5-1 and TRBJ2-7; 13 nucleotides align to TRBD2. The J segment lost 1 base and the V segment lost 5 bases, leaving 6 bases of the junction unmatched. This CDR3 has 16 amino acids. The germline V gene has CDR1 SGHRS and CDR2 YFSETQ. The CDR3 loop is CASRPGLAGASYEQYF. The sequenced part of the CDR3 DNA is TGCGCCAGCAGGCCAGGACTAGCGGGAGCGTCCTACGAG.

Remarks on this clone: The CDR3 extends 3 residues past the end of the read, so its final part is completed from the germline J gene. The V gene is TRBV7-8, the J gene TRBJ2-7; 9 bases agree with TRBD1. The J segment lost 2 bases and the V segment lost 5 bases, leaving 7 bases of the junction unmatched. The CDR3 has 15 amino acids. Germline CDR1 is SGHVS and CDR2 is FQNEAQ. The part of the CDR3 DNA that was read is TGTGCCAGCAGCGTAGGGACAGGGTCAACCTACGAG. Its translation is CASSVGTGSTYE. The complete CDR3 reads CASSVGTGSTYEQYF.

The CDR3 bases that were read are TGTGCCATCAGTGAGTCAGGACTAGTGGTCCATGAG. It specifies CAISESGLVVHE. The entire CDR3 protein is CAISESGLVVHEQFF. V is TRBV10-3 and J is TRBJ2-1; 7 nucleotides align to TRBD2. The observed sequence ends 3 residues before the CDR3 terminus, with the missing tail filled in from the germline J gene. The CDR3 is 15 residues long. CDR1 and CDR2 (germline): ENHRY, SYGVKD. The V segment lost 0 bases and the J segment 8 bases; nucleotides outside the gene matches: 7.

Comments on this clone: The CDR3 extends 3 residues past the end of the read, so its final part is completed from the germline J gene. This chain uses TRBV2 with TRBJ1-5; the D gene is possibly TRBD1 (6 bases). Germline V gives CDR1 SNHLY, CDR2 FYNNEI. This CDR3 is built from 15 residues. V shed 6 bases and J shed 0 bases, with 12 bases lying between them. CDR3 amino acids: CASRAGANSNQPQHF. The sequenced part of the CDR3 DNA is TGTGCCAGCAGGGCAGGGGCTAATAGCAATCAGCCC.

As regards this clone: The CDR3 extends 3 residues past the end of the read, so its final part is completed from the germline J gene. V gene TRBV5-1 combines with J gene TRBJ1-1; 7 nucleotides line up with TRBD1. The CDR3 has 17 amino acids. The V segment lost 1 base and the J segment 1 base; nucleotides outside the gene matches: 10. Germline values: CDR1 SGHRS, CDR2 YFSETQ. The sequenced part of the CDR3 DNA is TGCGCCAGCAGCTTGTTTCCCATACAGGGGACGAACACTGAA. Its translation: CASSLFPIQGTNTE. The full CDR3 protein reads CASSLFPIQGTNTEAFF.

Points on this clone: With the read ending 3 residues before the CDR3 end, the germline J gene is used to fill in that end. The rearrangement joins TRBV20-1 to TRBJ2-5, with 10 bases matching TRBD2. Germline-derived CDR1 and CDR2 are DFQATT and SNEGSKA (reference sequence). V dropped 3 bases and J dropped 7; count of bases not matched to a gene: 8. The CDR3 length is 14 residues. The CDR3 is CSASSGLAAGTQYF. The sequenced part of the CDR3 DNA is TGCAGTGCTAGTTCAGGACTAGCGGCGGGGACC.

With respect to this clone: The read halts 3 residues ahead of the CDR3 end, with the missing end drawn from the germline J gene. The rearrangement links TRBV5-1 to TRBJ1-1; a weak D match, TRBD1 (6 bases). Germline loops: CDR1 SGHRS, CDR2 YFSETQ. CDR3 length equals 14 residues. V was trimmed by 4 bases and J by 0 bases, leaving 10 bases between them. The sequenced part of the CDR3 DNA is TGCGCCAGCAGCCTGGGACACCTGAACACTGAA. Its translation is CASSLGHLNTE. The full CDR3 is CASSLGHLNTEAFF.

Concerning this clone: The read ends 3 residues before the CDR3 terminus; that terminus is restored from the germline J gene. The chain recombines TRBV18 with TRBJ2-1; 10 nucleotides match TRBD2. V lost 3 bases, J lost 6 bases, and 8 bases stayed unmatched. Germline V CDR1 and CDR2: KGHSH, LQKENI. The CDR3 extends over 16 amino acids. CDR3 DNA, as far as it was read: TGTGCCAGCTCACCTGAAGAACTAGCGGGATCCAATGAG. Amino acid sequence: CASSPEELAGSNE. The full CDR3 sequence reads CASSPEELAGSNEQFF.

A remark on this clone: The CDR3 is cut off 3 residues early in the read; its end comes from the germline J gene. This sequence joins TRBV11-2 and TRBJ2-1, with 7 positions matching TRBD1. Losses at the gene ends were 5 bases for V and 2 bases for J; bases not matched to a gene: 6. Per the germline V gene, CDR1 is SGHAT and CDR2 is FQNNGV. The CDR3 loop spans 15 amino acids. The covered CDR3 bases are TGTGCCAGCAGCAAGCTGACAGGGCCCTACAATGAG. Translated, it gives CASSKLTGPYNE. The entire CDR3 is CASSKLTGPYNEQFF.

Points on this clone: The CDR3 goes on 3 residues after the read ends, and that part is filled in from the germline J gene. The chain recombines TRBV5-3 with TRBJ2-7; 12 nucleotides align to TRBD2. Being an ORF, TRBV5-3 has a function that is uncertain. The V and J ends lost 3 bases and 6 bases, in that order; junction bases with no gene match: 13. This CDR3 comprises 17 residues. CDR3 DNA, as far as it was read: TGTGCCAGAAGCTGGTCCCTCCTAGCGGGAGGGCCGGGCGAG. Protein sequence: CARSWSLLAGGPGE. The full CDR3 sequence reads CARSWSLLAGGPGEQYF.

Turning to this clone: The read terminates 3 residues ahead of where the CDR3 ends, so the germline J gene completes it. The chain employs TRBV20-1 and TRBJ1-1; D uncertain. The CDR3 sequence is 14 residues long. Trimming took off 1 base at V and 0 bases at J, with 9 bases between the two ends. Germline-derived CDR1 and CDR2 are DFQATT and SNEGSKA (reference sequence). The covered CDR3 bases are TGCAGTGCTAGAGCGTACATTATGAACACTGAA. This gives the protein CSARAYIMNTE. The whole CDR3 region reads CSARAYIMNTEAFF.